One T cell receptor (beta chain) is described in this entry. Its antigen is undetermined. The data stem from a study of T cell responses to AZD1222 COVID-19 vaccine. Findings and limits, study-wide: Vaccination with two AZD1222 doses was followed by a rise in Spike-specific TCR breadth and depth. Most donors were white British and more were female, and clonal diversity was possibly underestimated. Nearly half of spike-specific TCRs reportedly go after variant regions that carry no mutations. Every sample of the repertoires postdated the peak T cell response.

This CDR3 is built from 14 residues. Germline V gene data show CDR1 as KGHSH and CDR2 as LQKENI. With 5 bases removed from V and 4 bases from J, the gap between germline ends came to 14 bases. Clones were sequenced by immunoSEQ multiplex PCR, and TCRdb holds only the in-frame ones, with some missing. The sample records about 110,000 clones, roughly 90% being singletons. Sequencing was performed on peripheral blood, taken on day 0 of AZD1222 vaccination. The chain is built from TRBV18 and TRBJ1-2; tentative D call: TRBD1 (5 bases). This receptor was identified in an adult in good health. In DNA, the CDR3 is TGTGCCAGCTCAAAGACAGAAACACGCTATGGCTACACCTTC. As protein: CASSKTETRYGYTF.